The entry below gives a single T cell receptor beta chain sequence along with its context. As yet, its antigen is unknown. These data originate in a study of STAT5B mutations in CD4+ large granular lymphocyte leukemia. Authors' processing steps: Lowest detectable productive clonotype frequency was 2.59 x 10-5. TCRdb keeps only in-frame clones here, not all; method: immunoSEQ multiplex PCR. V, J and clone size are those of that table, while D and trimming were read from the DNA. Counted here are some 40,000 clones, approximately 84% occurring once; the ten biggest clones make up about 0.34%. Points from the study as a whole: 8/27 top patient clones versus 2/35 control clones were TRBV06-family. No patients shared main leukemic clonotypes, though roughly 23% appeared at low frequency elsewhere.

V was shortened by 4 bases and J by 3 bases, with 7 bases between the two germline ends. The CDR3 consists of 13 residues. The germline V gene has CDR1 MNHNS and CDR2 SASEGT. The chain links TRBV6-1 to TRBJ1-5; D is unclear. The sample taken for sequencing was CD4+ T cells from blood buffy coats. The origin of this receptor is a human donor in good health. In DNA form, the CDR3 reads TGTGCCAGCAGTGTAAGTACCAATCAGCCCCAGCATTTT. It translates to CASSVSTNQPQHF.